The clone carrying this TCR beta chain has just a few counts. The antigen is not known. The sample belongs to a study of cytomegalovirus exposure and HLA in healthy donors. Study-wide results and limits: Immune exposure information available was restricted to CMV serostatus. The study carried out a later analysis of TCR beta sequences. It associated around 17,000 of them with specific HLA alleles at a false discovery rate of 0.05. Further analysis, carried out later, found HLA-associated TCR beta chains more clonally expanded than equally common other chains.

The PCR contained 60 Vbeta and 13 Jbeta primers. The table came from immunoSEQ multiplex PCR; TCRdb's copy has only in-frame clones and leaves some out. This table holds around 90,000 clones, 62% found once. Despite likely unrecorded immune exposures, the donors were nominally healthy at the time of sampling. V shed 5 bases, J shed 6 bases, and the junction held 5 bases outside the gene matches. The CDR3 has 13 amino acids. Looked up from germline, CDR1 is SGHTA and CDR2 is FQGNSA. This clonotype was sampled from a woman in her twenties or thirties in good health and CMV-seropositive. Sequences were obtained from PBMCs. The genes are TRBV7-2 and TRBJ2-5; 8 bases align to TRBD2. Written as DNA, the CDR3 is TGTGCCAGCAGCCGGGGACTAGTAAAGACCCAGTACTTC. This translates into CASSRGLVKTQYF.